These 25 T cell receptor beta chains came from one sample sequenced in a study of cytomegalovirus exposure and HLA in healthy donors. Primers included in the PCR were 60 Vbeta and 13 Jbeta primers. Profiling relied on immunoSEQ multiplex PCR, and the TCRdb table lists in-frame clones only, not all of them. The sample lists fewer than 200,000 clones, approximately 88% occurring once. The material sequenced was PBMCs. The source of these receptors is a man between 25 and 39 years old in good health and CMV-seronegative.

The J gene is TRBJ2-7, the V gene TRBV7-8; D not resolved. Looked up from germline, CDR1 is SGHVS and CDR2 is FQNEAQ. The ends were cut back, 2 bases at V and 0 bases at J, with 5 bases in the middle. The CDR3 covers 13 residues. For the CDR3, the DNA is TGTGCCAGCAGCTTATTCGGCTCCTACGAGCAGTACTTC. The encoded protein is CASSLFGSYEQYF.

The J gene is TRBJ2-5, the V gene TRBV5-1, with 10 bases matching TRBD2. J was trimmed by 2 bases and V by 4 bases; bases with no gene match: 14. From germline, CDR1 is SGHRS and CDR2 YFSETQ. CDR3 size: 18 residues. The chain's CDR3 is CASSLSGGLAVEQETQYF. The CDR3 nucleotides read TGCGCCAGCAGCCTCTCCGGCGGACTAGCGGTGGAGCAAGAGACCCAGTACTTC.

The V call is TRBV27, the J call TRBJ2-7, with a tentative D call TRBD2 (6 bases). CDR1 is MNHEY, CDR2 SMNVEV, per germline (reference sequence). The CDR3 consists of 16 residues. V lost 6 bases, J lost 2 bases, and 20 bases lay in between. CDR3: CASRDYTGSYPYEQYF. The CDR3 DNA is TGTGCCAGCAGAGATTATACCGGGAGTTACCCCTACGAGCAGTACTTC.

The V call is TRBV28, the J call TRBJ1-2, with 11 nucleotides matching TRBD1. Germline assignment: CDR1 MDHEN and CDR2 SYDVKM. The junction had 9 bases not matched to a gene; V was cut back by 5 bases and J by 7 bases. This CDR3 is 15 amino acids long. The DNA for the CDR3 is TGTGCCAGCAGTCTGAGGACAGGGGGCGCAGGTGGCTACACCTTC. Amino acids: CASSLRTGGAGGYTF.

This rearrangement joins TRBV29-1 to TRBJ1-2; D is uncertain. CDR3 length: 13 amino acids. Germline V gene data show CDR1 as SQVTM and CDR2 as ANQGSEA. V gave up 2 bases and J gave up 2 bases, with 9 bases separating them. The CDR3 bases are TGCAGCGTTGAATATGGGCTCAACTATGGCTACACCTTC. Amino acids: CSVEYGLNYGYTF.

Written as DNA, the CDR3 is TGTGCCAGCAGCTTGGGAGGACAGTTCTACGAGCAGTACTTC. Residues: CASSLGGQFYEQYF. The V call is TRBV5-6, the J call TRBJ2-5, with D perhaps TRBD1 (6 bases). The closer fit of TRBJ2-7 to the DNA end suggests the J call may be wrong. This CDR3 contains 14 residues. The V gene's germline CDR1 is SGHDT and CDR2 YYEEEE.

The genes are TRBV25-1 and TRBJ2-7; no clear D gene. In germline, CDR1 is MGHDK, CDR2 SYGVNS. Trimming left V 4 bases short and J 6 bases short, with 13 bases between. The CDR3 loop spans 13 amino acids. The CDR3 loop is CASSVGYAAEQYF. The CDR3 nucleotides read TGTGCCAGCAGTGTAGGATATGCGGCCGAGCAGTACTTC.

This chain links TRBV11-1 with TRBJ2-7; possible D gene TRBD1, 6 bases. Germline values: CDR1 SGHAT, CDR2 FQDESV (reference sequence). This CDR3 is built from 14 residues. Between the trimmed V and J ends, which lost 7 bases and 2 bases, there was a span of 15 bases. DNA for the CDR3: TGTGCCAGCACTCAGGGGTTCCCCCCCTACGAGCAGTACTTC. This codes for CASTQGFPPYEQYF.

V is TRBV27 and J is TRBJ2-3; 10 nucleotides agree with TRBD1. The CDR3 extends over 16 amino acids. Looked up from germline, CDR1 is MNHEY and CDR2 is SMNVEV (reference sequence). Germline trimming cut 7 bases from V and 3 bases from J; bases unmatched to any gene: 10. This CDR3 reads CASTPWGTGETDTQYF. The CDR3 region has the DNA TGTGCCAGCACTCCTTGGGGGACAGGGGAAACAGATACGCAGTATTTT.

The chain joins TRBV30 to TRBJ1-1; a possible D gene is TRBD1 (5 bases). The CDR3 covers 13 residues. The germline gives CDR1 GTSNPN, CDR2 SVGIG (reference sequence). V gave up 1 base and J gave up 4 bases, with 10 bases separating them. The CDR3 DNA sequence: TGTGCCTGGAGTGCTCGCAGGGCCACTGAAGCTTTCTTT. Its translation: CAWSARRATEAFF.

The rearrangement joins TRBV28 to TRBJ2-7; 8 bases align to TRBD1. The CDR3 has 15 amino acids. V lost 2 bases, J lost 1 base, and 4 bases stayed unmatched. In germline, CDR1 is MDHEN, CDR2 SYDVKM. CDR3: CASSLPTGGSYEQYF. The CDR3 DNA reads TGTGCCAGCAGTTTACCAACAGGGGGGTCCTACGAGCAGTACTTC. Full variable domain (rest looked up from reference TRBV28 and TRBJ2-7): DVKVTQSSRYLVKRTGEKVFLECVQDMDHENMFWYRQDPGLGLRLIYFSYDVKMKEKGDIPEGYSVSREKKERFSLILESASTNQTSMYLCASSLPTGGSYEQYFGPGTRLTVT.

The rearrangement uses TRBV13 and TRBJ2-1, with 8 bases that match TRBD1. The V gene's germline CDR1 is PRHDT and CDR2 FYEKMQ (reference sequence). The CDR3 totals 18 residues. The J segment lost 5 bases and the V segment lost 6 bases, leaving 18 bases of the junction unmatched. CDR3 sequence: CASSLVPGQVPLNNEQFF. The CDR3 bases are TGTGCCAGCAGTCTAGTCCCGGGACAGGTCCCCCTCAACAATGAGCAGTTCTTC.

The J gene is TRBJ2-4, the V gene TRBV4-1; TRBD2 aligns across 7 bases. V lost 0 bases, J lost 8 bases, and 7 bases stayed unmatched. Germline CDR1 MGHRA, CDR2 YSYEKL. The CDR3 sequence is 15 residues long. The CDR3 spells CASSQETGGWYIQYF. CDR3 bases: TGCGCCAGCAGCCAAGAAACGGGAGGATGGTACATTCAGTACTTC.

The rearrangement links TRBV30 to TRBJ2-5, with D hard to call. V shed 0 bases and J shed 3 bases, with 2 bases lying between them. Per germline, CDR1 GTSNPN and CDR2 SVGIG (reference sequence). This CDR3 is built from 11 residues. For the CDR3, the DNA is TGTGCCTGGAGTGTTAAAGAGACCCAGTACTTC. Residues: CAWSVKETQYF. Based on the CDR3 plus reference TRBV30 and TRBJ2-5, the full variable domain is SQTIHQWPATLVQPVGSPLSLECTVEGTSNPNLYWYRQAAGRGLQLLFYSVGIGQISSEVPQNLSASRPQDRQFILSSKKLLLSDSGFYLCAWSVKETQYFGPGTRLLVL.

In its sample, this clone was seen once. The genes are TRBV9 and TRBJ1-2, with 8 bases matching TRBD1. The CDR3 is 14 amino acids. The ends lost 3 bases at V and 4 bases at J; junction bases unmatched: 5. CDR1 and CDR2 from the germline V gene are SGDLS and YYNGEE. CDR3 amino acids: CASSGWTGFYGYTF. The CDR3 bases are TGTGCCAGCAGCGGCTGGACAGGGTTCTATGGCTACACCTTC. Supplemented by reference TRBV9 and TRBJ1-2, the full variable domain reads DSGVTQTPKHLITATGQRVTLRCSPRSGDLSVYWYQQSLDQGLQFLIQYYNGEERAKGNILERFSAQQFPDLHSELNLSSLELGDSALYFCASSGWTGFYGYTFGSGTRLTVV.

The J gene is TRBJ2-5, the V gene TRBV19; the match to TRBD2 covers 13 bases. The CDR3 length is 16 residues. CDR1 and CDR2 from the germline V gene are LNHDA and SQIVND (reference sequence). The V segment lost 3 bases and the J segment 1 base; nucleotides outside the gene matches: 2. CDR3 bases: TGTGCCAGTAGTATTGGGACTAGCGGGGTCCAAGAGACCCAGTACTTC. It translates to CASSIGTSGVQETQYF.

The chain has TRBV5-4 and TRBJ2-7; 7 positions match TRBD2. V lost 0 bases and J lost 1; bases outside the gene matches: 7. This CDR3 is built from 16 residues. Looked up from germline, CDR1 is SGHNT and CDR2 is YYREEE (reference sequence). This CDR3 is CASSLDRTSYSYEQYF. CDR3 nucleotides: TGTGCCAGCAGCTTGGACCGGACTAGTTATTCCTACGAGCAGTACTTC.

This chain connects TRBV28 to TRBJ2-3, with 7 bases lining up with TRBD1. Germline V gene data show CDR1 as MDHEN and CDR2 as SYDVKM. The V and J ends lost 7 bases and 15 bases, in that order; junction bases with no gene match: 13. This CDR3 contains 12 residues. CDR3 sequence reads: CASTQTGVEKYF. CDR3 nucleotides: TGTGCCAGCACCCAAACAGGGGTGGAAAAATATTTT.

The rearrangement joins TRBV2 to TRBJ1-6, with 12 positions matching TRBD1. CDR3 size: 15 residues. V shed 6 bases and J 8 bases; nucleotides not matched to a gene: 5. Per the germline V gene, CDR1 is SNHLY and CDR2 is FYNNEI. The CDR3 loop reads CASRGTGGFDSPLHF. In nucleotides, the CDR3 is TGTGCCAGCAGGGGGACAGGGGGCTTTGATTCACCCCTCCACTTT. Full variable domain (missing parts from reference TRBV2 and TRBJ1-6): EPEVTQTPSHQVTQMGQEVILRCVPISNHLYFYWYRQILGQKVEFLVSFYNNEISEKSEIFDDQFSVERPDGSNFTLKIRSTKLEDSAMYFCASRGTGGFDSPLHFGNGTRLTVT.

V gene TRBV5-1 combines with J gene TRBJ2-7; 9 bases are a match to TRBD2. The CDR3 has 19 amino acids. J lost 1 base, V lost 4 bases, and 18 bases had no gene match. Germline assignment: CDR1 SGHRS and CDR2 YFSETQ. The DNA for the CDR3 is TGCGCCAGCAGCCTGCCCTGGGGGGCCCGGACTAGCGATTCCTACGAGCAGTACTTC. This sequence encodes CASSLPWGARTSDSYEQYF. Looking up the rest from reference TRBV5-1 and TRBJ2-7 gives the full variable domain: KAGVTQTPRYLIKTRGQQVTLSCSPISGHRSVSWYQQTPGQGLQFLFEYFSETQRNKGNFPGRFSGRQFSNSRSEMNVSTLELGDSALYLCASSLPWGARTSDSYEQYFGPGTRLTVT.

The chain links TRBV19 to TRBJ1-5; D is undetermined. Germline V gene sequence: CDR1 LNHDA, CDR2 SQIVND (reference sequence). The CDR3 covers 16 residues. Trimming left V 10 bases short and J 0 bases short, with 19 bases between. The CDR3 spells CAIHQRKYYSNQPQHF. Here the CDR3 DNA reads TGTGCCATTCACCAGCGGAAGTACTATAGCAATCAGCCCCAGCATTTT.

This chain links TRBV4-3 with TRBJ2-2, with D perhaps TRBD2 (6 bases). Trimming pared 2 bases from V and 5 bases from J, leaving 21 bases between. The CDR3 runs to 18 residues. Germline CDR1 LGHNA, CDR2 YSLEER. The CDR3 loop reads CASSQLGRQSYRTGELFF. The CDR3 coding sequence is TGCGCCAGCAGCCAACTCGGGAGACAGAGCTATCGGACCGGGGAGCTGTTTTTT.

V and J are TRBV6-1 and TRBJ1-4; the D is unclear. Germline assignment: CDR1 MNHNS and CDR2 SASEGT. This CDR3 has 15 amino acids. V was pared by 1 base and J by 4 bases, with 10 bases between. The DNA for the CDR3 is TGTGCCAGCAGTGAAGGAGGAGTACTTAATGAAAAACTGTTTTTT. Protein product: CASSEGGVLNEKLFF.

The chain uses TRBV12-1 and TRBJ2-7; the tabulated D call, TRBD1, remains unverified against the DNA. TRBV12-1 is a pseudogene. CDR3 length: 18 amino acids. The CDR3 is CASSPSTGGQGFCYEQYF. Here the CDR3 DNA reads TGTGCCAGCAGCCCCTCGACAGGGGGCCAAGGGTTCTGCTACGAGCAGTACTTC.

The rearrangement joins TRBV6-1 to TRBJ2-2; 7 nucleotides line up with TRBD2. Per the germline V gene, CDR1 is MNHNS and CDR2 is SASEGT. V dropped 1 base and J dropped 4; count of bases not matched to a gene: 0. The CDR3 consists of 14 residues. The CDR3 region is CASSEGTSTGELFF. As DNA, the CDR3 is TGTGCCAGCAGTGAAGGGACTAGCACCGGGGAGCTGTTTTTT.